This T cell receptor beta chain derives from a study of T cell responses to AZD1222 COVID-19 vaccine. The repertoire was sequenced with immunoSEQ multiplex PCR; TCRdb's copy has only in-frame clones and lacks some. The sample yields more than 150,000 clones, approximately 90% seen once. Per germline, CDR1 SQVTM and CDR2 ANQGSEA. This CDR3 has 14 amino acids. V gave up 4 bases and J gave up 0 bases, with 11 bases separating them. The starting material was peripheral blood, obtained 28 days after the second AZD1222 dose. The receptor was derived from an adult who received the AZD1222 COVID-19 vaccine. The chain has TRBV29-1 and TRBJ2-3; D may match TRBD1 or TRBD2 (5 bases each). The CDR3 bases are TGCAGCGTTGCGGGACCCGGGAGCACAGATACGCAGTATTTT. Its protein product is CSVAGPGSTDTQYF.